This note documents a single T cell receptor beta chain sequence. Clones were sequenced by immunoSEQ multiplex PCR, and TCRdb holds only the in-frame ones, with some missing. Of fewer than 350,000 clones in the sample, roughly 80% were seen once. Germline CDR1 reads SNHLY; CDR2 reads FYNNEI. After removal of 4 bases from V and 4 bases from J, the junction contained 4 bases not matched to a gene. The CDR3 extends over 15 amino acids. This entry is derived from a study of blood T cell repertoires in COVID-19. Overall study context: From the United States, Italy and Spain came samples of acute and convalescent COVID-19. T cells, B-cell-depleted T cells, or PBMCs supplied cDNA or gDNA.

The rearrangement uses TRBV2 and TRBJ2-2, with TRBD2 matching over 9 bases. This TCR derives from a woman aged 45-65 years with active or convalescent COVID-19. The specimen sequenced was peripheral blood. The CDR3 reads CASSVETSGTGELFF. The CDR3 DNA reads as TGTGCCAGCAGTGTCGAGACTAGCGGCACCGGGGAGCTGTTTTTT.